Sequencing of this T cell receptor (beta chain) was carried out in a study of OX40 agonist ivuxolimab in advanced cancers. General observations from the study: The mean number of expanded clones was higher in CD8+ T cells than in CD4+.

There are a few counts of this clone. Its antigen is still unknown. Data came from immunoSEQ multiplex PCR; TCRdb stores just in-frame clones and leaves some out. The profile shows tens of thousands of clones, approximately 94% of them singletons. This CDR3 spans 13 amino acids. The germline CDR1 and CDR2 sequences are MGHRA and YSYEKL. V was cut by 4 bases and J by 0 bases, with 6 bases left in between. Sequenced here: CD4+ or CD8+ T cells sorted from blood, sampled in a trial of the OX40 agonist ivuxolimab. This receptor was taken from an adult with an advanced solid tumor such as melanoma, head and neck, liver or kidney cancer. This chain links TRBV4-1 with TRBJ1-1; no clear D. CDR3 sequence reads: CASSPQLNTEAFF. In DNA form, the CDR3 reads TGCGCCAGCAGCCCACAGCTGAACACTGAAGCTTTCTTT.